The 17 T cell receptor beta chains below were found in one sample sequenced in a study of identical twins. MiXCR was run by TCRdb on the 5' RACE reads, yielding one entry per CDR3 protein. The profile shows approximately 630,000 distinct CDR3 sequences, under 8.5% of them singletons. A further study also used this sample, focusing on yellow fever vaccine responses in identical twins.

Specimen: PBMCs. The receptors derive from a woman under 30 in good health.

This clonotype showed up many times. The CDR3 protein is CASQGPYEQFF. CDR3 DNA: TGTGCCAGCCAGGGTCCCTATGAGCAGTTCTTC. The V and J genes are TRBV10-3 and TRBJ2-1; D might be TRBD1 (5 bases). The germline V gene has CDR1 ENHRY and CDR2 SYGVKD. The CDR3 loop spans 11 amino acids. Trimming took 10 bases from V and 8 from J, leaving 12 bases between them.

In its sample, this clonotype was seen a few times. CDR3: CASSYGAGVGNEQFF. For the CDR3, the DNA is TGTGCCAGCAGTTACGGGGCGGGAGTGGGTAATGAGCAGTTCTTC. The chain links TRBV6-5 to TRBJ2-1; the match to TRBD2 covers 7 bases. V dropped 2 bases and J dropped 7; count of bases not matched to a gene: 8. CDR3 length equals 15 residues. The germline gives CDR1 MNHEY, CDR2 SVGAGI.

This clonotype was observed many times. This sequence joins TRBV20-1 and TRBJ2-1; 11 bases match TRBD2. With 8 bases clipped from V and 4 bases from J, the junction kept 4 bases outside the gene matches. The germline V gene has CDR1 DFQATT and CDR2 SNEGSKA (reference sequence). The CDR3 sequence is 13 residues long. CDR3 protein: CSSGLADYNEQFF. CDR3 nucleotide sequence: TGCAGTTCGGGACTAGCGGATTACAATGAGCAGTTCTTC.

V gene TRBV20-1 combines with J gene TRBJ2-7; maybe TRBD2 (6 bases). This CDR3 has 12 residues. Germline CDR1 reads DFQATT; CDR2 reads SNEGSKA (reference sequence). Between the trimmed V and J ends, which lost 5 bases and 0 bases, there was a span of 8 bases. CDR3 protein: CSAGRSSYEQYV. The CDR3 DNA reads TGCAGTGCTGGGAGGAGCTCCTACGAGCAGTACGTC.

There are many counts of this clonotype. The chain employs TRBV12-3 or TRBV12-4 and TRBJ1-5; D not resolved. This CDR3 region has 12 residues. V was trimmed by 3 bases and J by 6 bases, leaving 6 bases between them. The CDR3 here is CASSFGFQPQHF. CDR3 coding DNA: TGTGCCAGCAGTTTCGGGTTTCAGCCCCAGCATTTT.

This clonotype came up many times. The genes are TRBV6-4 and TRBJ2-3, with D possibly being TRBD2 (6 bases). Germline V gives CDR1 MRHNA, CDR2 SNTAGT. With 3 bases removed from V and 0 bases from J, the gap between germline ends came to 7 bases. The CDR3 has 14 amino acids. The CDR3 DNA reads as TGTGCCAGCAGTGAGGAGGGGAGCACAGATACGCAGTATTTT. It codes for CASSEEGSTDTQYF.

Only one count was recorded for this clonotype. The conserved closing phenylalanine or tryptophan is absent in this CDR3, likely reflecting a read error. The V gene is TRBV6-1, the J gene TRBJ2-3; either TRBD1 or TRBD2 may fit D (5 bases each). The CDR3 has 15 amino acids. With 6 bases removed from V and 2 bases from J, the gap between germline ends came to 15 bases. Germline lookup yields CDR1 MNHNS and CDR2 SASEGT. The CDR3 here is CASSPGRIYTDTQYL. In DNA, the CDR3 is TGTGCCAGCAGCCCGGGACGGATATACACAGATACGCAGTATCTT.

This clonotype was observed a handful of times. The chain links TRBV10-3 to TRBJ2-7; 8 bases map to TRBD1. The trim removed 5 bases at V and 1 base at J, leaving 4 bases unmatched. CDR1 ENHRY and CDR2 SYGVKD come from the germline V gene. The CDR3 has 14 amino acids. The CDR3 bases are TGTGCCATCAGTTCGACAGGGGCTTCCTACGAGCAGTACGTC. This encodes CAISSTGASYEQYV.

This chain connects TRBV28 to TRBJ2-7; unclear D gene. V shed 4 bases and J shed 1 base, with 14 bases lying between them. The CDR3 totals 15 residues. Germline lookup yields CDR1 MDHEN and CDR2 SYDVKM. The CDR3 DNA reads TGTGCCAGCAGTTCCCCGGTCCCGCAGTCCTACGAGCAGTACTTC. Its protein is CASSSPVPQSYEQYF. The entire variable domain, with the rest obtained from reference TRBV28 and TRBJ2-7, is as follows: DVKVTQSSRYLVKRTGEKVFLECVQDMDHENMFWYRQDPGLGLRLIYFSYDVKMKEKGDIPEGYSVSREKKERFSLILESASTNQTSMYLCASSSPVPQSYEQYFGPGTRLTVT.

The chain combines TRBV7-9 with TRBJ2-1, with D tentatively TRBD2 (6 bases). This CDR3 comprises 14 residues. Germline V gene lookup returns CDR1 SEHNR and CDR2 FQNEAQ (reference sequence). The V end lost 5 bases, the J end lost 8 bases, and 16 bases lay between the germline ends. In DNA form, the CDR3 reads TGTGCCAGCAGCCTAATCGGGAGTGGCGATGAGCAGTTCTTC. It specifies CASSLIGSGDEQFF. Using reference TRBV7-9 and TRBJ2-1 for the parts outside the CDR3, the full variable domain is DTGVSQNPRHKITKRGQNVTFRCDPISEHNRLYWYRQTLGQGPEFLTYFQNEAQLEKSRLLSDRFSAERPKGSFSTLEIQRTEQGDSAMYLCASSLIGSGDEQFFGPGTRLTVL.

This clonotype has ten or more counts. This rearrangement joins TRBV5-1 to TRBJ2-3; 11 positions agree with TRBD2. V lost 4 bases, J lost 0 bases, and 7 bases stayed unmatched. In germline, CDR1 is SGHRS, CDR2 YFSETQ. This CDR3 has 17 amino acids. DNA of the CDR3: TGCGCCAGCAGCACAGAACTAGCGGGGGCTAGCACAGATACGCAGTATTTT. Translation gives CASSTELAGASTDTQYF.

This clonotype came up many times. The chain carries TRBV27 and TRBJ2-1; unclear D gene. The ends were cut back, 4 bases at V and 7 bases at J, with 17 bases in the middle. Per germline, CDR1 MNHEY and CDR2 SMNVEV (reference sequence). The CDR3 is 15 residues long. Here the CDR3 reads CASSSPFSLQNEQFF. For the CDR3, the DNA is TGTGCCAGCAGTTCCCCCTTTTCATTACAAAATGAGCAGTTCTTC.

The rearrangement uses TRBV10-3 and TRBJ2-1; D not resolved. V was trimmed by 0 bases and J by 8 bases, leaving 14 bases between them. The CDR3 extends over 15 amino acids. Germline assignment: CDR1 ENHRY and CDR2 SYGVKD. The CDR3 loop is CAISESGRTTHEQFF. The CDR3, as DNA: TGTGCCATCAGTGAGTCTGGACGGACGACCCATGAGCAGTTCTTC.

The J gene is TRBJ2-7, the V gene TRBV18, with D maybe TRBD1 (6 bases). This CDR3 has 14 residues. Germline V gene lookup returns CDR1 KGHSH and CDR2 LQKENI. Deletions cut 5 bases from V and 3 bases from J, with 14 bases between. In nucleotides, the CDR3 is TGTGCCAGCTCAAACCGACAGGAGAGCTACGAGCAGTACTTC. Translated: CASSNRQESYEQYF.

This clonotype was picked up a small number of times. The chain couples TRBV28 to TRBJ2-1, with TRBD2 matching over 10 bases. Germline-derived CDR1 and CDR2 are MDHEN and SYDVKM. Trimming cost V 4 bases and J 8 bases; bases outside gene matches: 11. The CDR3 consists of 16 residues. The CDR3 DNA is TGTGCCAGCAGTTCCGGGTCGTCTAGCGGGAGTTATGAGCAGTTCTTC. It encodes CASSSGSSSGSYEQFF.

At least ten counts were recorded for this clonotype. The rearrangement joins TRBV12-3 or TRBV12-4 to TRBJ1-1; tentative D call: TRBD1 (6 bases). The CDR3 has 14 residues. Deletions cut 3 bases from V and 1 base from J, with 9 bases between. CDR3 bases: TGTGCCAGCAGTTTTGACAGGTCGAACACTGAAGCTTTCTTT. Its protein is CASSFDRSNTEAFF.

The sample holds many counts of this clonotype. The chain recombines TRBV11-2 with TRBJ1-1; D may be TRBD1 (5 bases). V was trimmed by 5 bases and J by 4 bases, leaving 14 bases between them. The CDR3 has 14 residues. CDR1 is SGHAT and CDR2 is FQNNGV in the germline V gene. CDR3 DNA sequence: TGTGCCAGCAGCCCTCTACGGGGGAGCACTGAAGCTTTCTTT. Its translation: CASSPLRGSTEAFF.